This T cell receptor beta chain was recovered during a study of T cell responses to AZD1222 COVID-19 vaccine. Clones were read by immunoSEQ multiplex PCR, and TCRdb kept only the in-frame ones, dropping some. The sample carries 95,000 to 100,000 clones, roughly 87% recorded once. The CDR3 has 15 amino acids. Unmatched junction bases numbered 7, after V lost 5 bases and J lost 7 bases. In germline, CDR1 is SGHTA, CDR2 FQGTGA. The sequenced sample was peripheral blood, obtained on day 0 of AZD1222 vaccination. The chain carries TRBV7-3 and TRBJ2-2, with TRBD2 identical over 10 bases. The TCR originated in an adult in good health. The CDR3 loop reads CASSPRLAGYGELFF. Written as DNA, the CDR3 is TGTGCCAGCAGCCCCCGACTAGCGGGCTACGGGGAGCTGTTTTTT.